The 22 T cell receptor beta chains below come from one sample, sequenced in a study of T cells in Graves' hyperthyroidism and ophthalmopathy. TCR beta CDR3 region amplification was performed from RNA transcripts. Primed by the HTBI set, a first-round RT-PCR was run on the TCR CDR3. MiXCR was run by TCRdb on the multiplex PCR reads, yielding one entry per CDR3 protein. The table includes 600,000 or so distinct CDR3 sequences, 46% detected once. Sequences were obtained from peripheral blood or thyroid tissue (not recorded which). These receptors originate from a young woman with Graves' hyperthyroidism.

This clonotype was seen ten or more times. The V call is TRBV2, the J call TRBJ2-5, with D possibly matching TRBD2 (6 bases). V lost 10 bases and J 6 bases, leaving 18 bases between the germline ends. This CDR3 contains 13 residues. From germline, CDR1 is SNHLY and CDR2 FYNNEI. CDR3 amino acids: CATHRPGLKTQYF. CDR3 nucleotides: TGTGCCACACACCGGCCGGGACTTAAGACCCAGTACTTC. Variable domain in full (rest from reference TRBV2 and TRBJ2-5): EPEVTQTPSHQVTQMGQEVILRCVPISNHLYFYWYRQILGQKVEFLVSFYNNEISEKSEIFDDQFSVERPDGSNFTLKIRSTKLEDSAMYFCATHRPGLKTQYFGPGTRLLVL.

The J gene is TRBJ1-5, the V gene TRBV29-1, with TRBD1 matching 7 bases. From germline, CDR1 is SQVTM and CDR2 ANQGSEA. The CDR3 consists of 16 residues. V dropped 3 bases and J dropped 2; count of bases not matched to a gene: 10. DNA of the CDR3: TGCAGCGTTGATGCGGCAGGGGGAGATGGCAATCAGCCCCAGCATTTT. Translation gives CSVDAAGGDGNQPQHF.

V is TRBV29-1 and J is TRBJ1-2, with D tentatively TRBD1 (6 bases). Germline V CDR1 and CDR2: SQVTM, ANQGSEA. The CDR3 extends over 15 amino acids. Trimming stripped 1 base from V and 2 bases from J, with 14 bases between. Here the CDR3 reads CSVEATGPPNYGYTF. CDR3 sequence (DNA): TGCAGCGTTGAAGCCACAGGGCCCCCCAACTATGGCTACACCTTC.

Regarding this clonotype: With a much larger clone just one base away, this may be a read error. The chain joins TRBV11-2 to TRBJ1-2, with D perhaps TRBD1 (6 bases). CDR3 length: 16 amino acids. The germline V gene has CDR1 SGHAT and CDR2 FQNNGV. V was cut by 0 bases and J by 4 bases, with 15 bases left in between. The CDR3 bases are TGTGCCAGCAGCTTAGAACCCGGACAGATCGGCTATGGCTACACCTTC. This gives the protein CASSLEPGQIGYGYTF.

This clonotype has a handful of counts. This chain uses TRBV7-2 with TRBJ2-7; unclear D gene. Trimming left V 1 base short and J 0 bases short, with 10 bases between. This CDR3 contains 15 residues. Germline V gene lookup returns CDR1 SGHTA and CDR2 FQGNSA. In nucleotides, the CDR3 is TGTGCCAGCAGCTTAGTAGGCTACAGCTCCTACGAGCAGTACTTC. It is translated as CASSLVGYSSYEQYF.

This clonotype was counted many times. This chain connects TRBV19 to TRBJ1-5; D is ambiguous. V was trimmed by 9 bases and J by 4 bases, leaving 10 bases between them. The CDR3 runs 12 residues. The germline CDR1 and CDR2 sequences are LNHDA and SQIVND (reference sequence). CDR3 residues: CASSRGNQPQHF. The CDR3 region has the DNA TGTGCCAGCAGCCGAGGGAATCAGCCCCAGCATTTT.

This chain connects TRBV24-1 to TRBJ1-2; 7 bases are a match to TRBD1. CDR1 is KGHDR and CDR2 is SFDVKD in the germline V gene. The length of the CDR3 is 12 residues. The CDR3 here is CATGTENYGYTF. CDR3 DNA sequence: TGTGCAACCGGGACAGAGAACTATGGCTACACCTTC.

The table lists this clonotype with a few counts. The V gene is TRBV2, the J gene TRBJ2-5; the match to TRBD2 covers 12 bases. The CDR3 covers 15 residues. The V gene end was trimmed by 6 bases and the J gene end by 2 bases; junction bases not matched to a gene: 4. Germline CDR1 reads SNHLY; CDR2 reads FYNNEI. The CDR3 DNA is TGTGCCAGCAGGGTACTAGCGGGAGGTCAAGAGACCCAGTACTTC. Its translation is CASRVLAGGQETQYF.

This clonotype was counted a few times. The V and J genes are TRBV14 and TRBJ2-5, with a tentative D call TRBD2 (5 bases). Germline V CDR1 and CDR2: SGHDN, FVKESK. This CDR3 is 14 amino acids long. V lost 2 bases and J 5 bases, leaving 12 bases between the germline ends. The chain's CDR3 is CASSQPTRGETQYF. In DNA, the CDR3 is TGTGCCAGCAGCCAACCTACTAGAGGGGAGACCCAGTACTTC.

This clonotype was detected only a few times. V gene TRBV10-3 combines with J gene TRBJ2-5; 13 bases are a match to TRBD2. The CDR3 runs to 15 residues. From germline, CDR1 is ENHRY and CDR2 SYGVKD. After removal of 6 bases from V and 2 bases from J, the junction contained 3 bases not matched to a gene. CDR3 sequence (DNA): TGTGCCATCAGAAGACTAGCGGGAGGACAAGAGACCCAGTACTTC. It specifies CAIRRLAGGQETQYF.

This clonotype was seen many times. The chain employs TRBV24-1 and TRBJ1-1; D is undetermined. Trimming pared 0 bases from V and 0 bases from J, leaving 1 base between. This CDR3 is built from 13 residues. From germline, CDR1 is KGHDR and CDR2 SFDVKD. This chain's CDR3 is CATSDLLNTEAFF. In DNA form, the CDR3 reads TGTGCCACCAGTGATTTGTTGAACACTGAAGCTTTCTTT.

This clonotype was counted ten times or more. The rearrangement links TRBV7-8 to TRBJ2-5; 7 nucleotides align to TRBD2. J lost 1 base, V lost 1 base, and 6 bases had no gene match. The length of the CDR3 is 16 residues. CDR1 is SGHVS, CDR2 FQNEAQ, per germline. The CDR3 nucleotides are TGTGCCAGCAGCTTAGTCGCGGGAGATTCCCAAGAGACCCAGTACTTC. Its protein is CASSLVAGDSQETQYF.

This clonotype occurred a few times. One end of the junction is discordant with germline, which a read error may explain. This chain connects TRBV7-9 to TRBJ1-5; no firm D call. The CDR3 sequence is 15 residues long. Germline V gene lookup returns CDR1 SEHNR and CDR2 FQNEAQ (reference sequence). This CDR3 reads CASSQDAGLRQPQHF. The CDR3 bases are TGCGCCAGCAGCCAAGACGCGGGGTTGCGTCAGCCCCAGCATTTT.

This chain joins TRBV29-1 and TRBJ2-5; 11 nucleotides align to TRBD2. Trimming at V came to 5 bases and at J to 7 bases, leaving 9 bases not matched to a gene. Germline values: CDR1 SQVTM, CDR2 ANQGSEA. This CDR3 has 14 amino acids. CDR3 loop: CSVYTSGGMGTQYF. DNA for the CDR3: TGCAGCGTTTACACTAGCGGGGGCATGGGGACCCAGTACTTC.

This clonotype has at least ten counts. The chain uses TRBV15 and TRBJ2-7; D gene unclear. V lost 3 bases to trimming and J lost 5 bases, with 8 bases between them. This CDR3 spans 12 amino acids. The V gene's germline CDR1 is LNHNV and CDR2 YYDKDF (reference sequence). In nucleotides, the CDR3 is TGTGCCACCAGCAGGCCCCATAACGAGCAGTACTTC. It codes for CATSRPHNEQYF.

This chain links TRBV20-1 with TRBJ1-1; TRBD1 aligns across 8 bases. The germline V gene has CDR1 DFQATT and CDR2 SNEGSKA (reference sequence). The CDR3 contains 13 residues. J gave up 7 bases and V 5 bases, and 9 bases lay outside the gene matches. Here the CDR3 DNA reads TGCAGTGCTGTCAGGGGGCCGATGGGTGAAGCTTTCTTT. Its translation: CSAVRGPMGEAFF.

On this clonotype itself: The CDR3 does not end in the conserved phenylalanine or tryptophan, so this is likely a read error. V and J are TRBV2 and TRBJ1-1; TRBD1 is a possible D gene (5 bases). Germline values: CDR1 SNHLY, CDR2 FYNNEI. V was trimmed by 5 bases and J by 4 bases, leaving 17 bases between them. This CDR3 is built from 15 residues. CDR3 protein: CASSPGSGGGTEAFL. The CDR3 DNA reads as TGTGCCAGCAGTCCGGGAAGCGGGGGAGGCACTGAAGCTTTCCTT.

The DNA for the CDR3 is TGCAGTGCTAGGGTCAACCGCCCACAGGGGGGCTCTGGGGCCAACGTCCTGACTTTC. Its translation is CSARVNRPQGGSGANVLTF. This chain links TRBV20-1 with TRBJ2-6; 8 nucleotides line up with TRBD1. Germline V gene data show CDR1 as DFQATT and CDR2 as SNEGSKA (reference sequence). V trimming: 3 bases; J trimming: 0 bases; junction bases outside the gene matches: 13. This CDR3 contains 19 residues.

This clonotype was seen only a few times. The CDR3: CASSLGPLNYGYTF. CDR3 nucleotide sequence: TGTGCCAGCAGCTTAGGACCGCTCAACTATGGCTACACCTTC. The chain carries TRBV7-3 and TRBJ1-2; D gene uncertain. Germline CDR1 reads SGHTA; CDR2 reads FQGTGA. This CDR3 is built from 14 residues. The ends were cut back, 2 bases at V and 2 bases at J, with 9 bases in the middle.

The chain's CDR3 is CASTGTGAGNTIYF. The CDR3 DNA reads as TGCGCCAGCACCGGGACAGGGGCTGGAAACACCATATATTTT. This chain joins TRBV5-1 and TRBJ1-3, with 10 bases identical to TRBD1. This CDR3 contains 14 residues. The V gene end was trimmed by 6 bases and the J gene end by 2 bases; junction bases not matched to a gene: 2. Germline V gene data show CDR1 as SGHRS and CDR2 as YFSETQ.

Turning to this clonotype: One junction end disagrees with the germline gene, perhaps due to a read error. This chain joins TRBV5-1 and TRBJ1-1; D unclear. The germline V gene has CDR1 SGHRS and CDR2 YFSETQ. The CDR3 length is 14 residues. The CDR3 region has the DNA TGTGCCAGCAGCCTGTGGCCGACGAACACTGAAGCTTTCTTT. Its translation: CASSLWPTNTEAFF.

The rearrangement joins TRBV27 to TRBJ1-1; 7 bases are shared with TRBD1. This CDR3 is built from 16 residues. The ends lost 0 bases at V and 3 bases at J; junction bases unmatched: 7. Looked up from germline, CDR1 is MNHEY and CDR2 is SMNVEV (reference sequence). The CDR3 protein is CASSLSRGQLHTEAFF. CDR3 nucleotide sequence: TGTGCCAGCAGTTTATCCCGGGGACAGTTACACACTGAAGCTTTCTTT.